This T cell receptor beta chain was retrieved from a study of OX40 agonist ivuxolimab in advanced cancers. Assay: immunoSEQ multiplex PCR; the TCRdb copy retains only in-frame clones and omits some. Here the sample spans roughly 63,000 clones, about 89% being singletons. The germline CDR1 and CDR2 sequences are MDHEN and SYDVKM. The CDR3 totals 12 residues. The germline V and J ends were trimmed by 5 bases and 8 bases, with 9 bases remaining between them. A history of autoimmune disease or systemic immunosuppression excluded patients. The receptor comes from an adult with an advanced solid tumor such as melanoma, head and neck, liver or kidney cancer. The genes are TRBV28 and TRBJ1-4, with no clear D. This sample comprised CD4+ or CD8+ T cells sorted from blood, obtained in a trial of the OX40 agonist ivuxolimab. CDR3 in DNA: TGTGCCAGCAGTACACCAGGAGAAAAACTGTTTTTT. As protein: CASSTPGEKLFF.